This T cell receptor (beta chain) was recorded in a study of a mutant IDH1 vaccine in newly diagnosed glioma. Study information: Among treated patients, about 62% were male and about 40% female, and mean age was 40.4 years.

From germline, CDR1 is SGDLS and CDR2 YYNGEE. This CDR3 region has 15 residues. The V and J ends lost 3 bases and 3 bases respectively, with 16 bases between them. TCRdb keeps only in-frame clones here, not all; method: immunoSEQ multiplex PCR. The sample shows about 60,000 clones, more than 75% of them seen only once. As for this clone: Antigen unknown.

Time point indicated: week 23, last vaccination. All doses held 300 ug of mutant IDH1 20-mer peptide, with topical imiquimod. This material consisted of PBMCs, taken from a glioma patient whose treatment included an IDH1 peptide vaccine. V gene TRBV9 combines with J gene TRBJ2-7; possible D gene TRBD2, 6 bases. The receptor comes from a man aged 40-55 years with glioma. The CDR3 sequence is CASSEGTGTDYEQYF. For the CDR3, the DNA is TGTGCCAGCAGCGAGGGAACCGGGACTGACTACGAGCAGTACTTC.